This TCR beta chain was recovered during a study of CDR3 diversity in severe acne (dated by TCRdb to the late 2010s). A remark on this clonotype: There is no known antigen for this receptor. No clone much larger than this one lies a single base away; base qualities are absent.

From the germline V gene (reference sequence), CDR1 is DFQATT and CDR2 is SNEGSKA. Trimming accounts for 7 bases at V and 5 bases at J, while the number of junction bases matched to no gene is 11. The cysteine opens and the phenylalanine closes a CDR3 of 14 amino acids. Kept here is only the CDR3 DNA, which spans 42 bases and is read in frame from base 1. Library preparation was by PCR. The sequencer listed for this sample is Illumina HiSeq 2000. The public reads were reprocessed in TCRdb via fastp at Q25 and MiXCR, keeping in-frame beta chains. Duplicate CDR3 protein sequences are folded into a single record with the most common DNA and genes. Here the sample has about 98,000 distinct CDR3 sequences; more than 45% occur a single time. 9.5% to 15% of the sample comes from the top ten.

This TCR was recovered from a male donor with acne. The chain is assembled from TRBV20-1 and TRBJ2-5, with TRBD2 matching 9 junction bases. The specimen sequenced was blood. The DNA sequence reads TGCAGTGTTCTGACTAGCGGCTCCTACGAGACCCAGTACTTC. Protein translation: CSVLTSGSYETQYF.